This T cell receptor beta chain was observed in a study of shared clonotypes between healthy human individuals. Study at large: Three plates were used per donor for CD4 naive, three for CD4 memory, two for CD8 naive and one for CD8 memory.

Only in-frame clones appear in the TCRdb table, and some are missing; sequencing was by immunoSEQ multiplex PCR. The table lists 1,500,000 or so clones, roughly 98.5% of them singletons. For this clone: Its specificity is not known. Different DNA sequences within this sample yield the same CDR3.

Study-level results: Generally, estimated richness proved larger in naive subsets than it did in memory subsets. Clonotype sharing among donors was expected to depend on sequencing depth. Sorted-subset samples were not fully sequenced, rarefaction indicated.

Sequencing used naive CD4+ T cells sorted from blood. Subset: CD45RA+ positively selected. The sequence was collected from a man aged 30 to 39 in good health.

CDR3 DNA: TGTGCCAGCTCACCTCGACAGGGCAATCAGCCCCAGCATTTT. The encoded protein is CASSPRQGNQPQHF. The V call is TRBV18, the J call TRBJ1-5; TRBD1 might be the D (6 bases). Deletions cut 3 bases from V and 2 bases from J, with 8 bases between. CDR3 length: 14 residues. The germline gives CDR1 KGHSH, CDR2 LQKENI.